The 18 T cell receptor beta chains given below trace back to one sample, sequenced in a study of CD8+ T cells in alopecia areata. Isolated RNA was reverse transcribed into cDNA used as the sequencing template. Only in-frame clones appear in the TCRdb table, and some are missing; sequencing was by immunoSEQ multiplex PCR. The sample is made up of 250,000 or so clones, none counted only once. The pooled cutaneous lymph node cells were sorted using several markers (CD4, CD8alpha, NKG2D, NKG2ACE and others). The sequenced sample was CD4+ T cells sorted from a lymph node. The receptors come from a C3H/HeJ mouse with alopecia areata. The strain is characterized by the MHC haplotype H2-k.

A note on this clone: Since a much larger clone is just one base distant, this may be a read error. Gene names and germline match the mouse. Read sequence stops 4 residues before the CDR3 end, and the germline J gene provides the missing end. Other nucleotide sequences from this sample produce the same CDR3. The chain joins TRBV13-3 to TRBJ1-1; TRBD1 matches 7 bases. Germline CDR1 and CDR2: NNHDY and SYVADS. V shed 4 bases and J 0 bases; nucleotides not matched to a gene: 3. The CDR3 contains 14 residues. The CDR3 is CASSRQGANTEVFF. The CDR3 bases that were read are TGTGCCAGCAGTCGGCAGGGGGCAAACACA.

As regards this clone: All gene names here are mouse names. The read ends 4 residues early relative to the CDR3; the germline J gene fills the gap. The chain uses TRBV13-1 and TRBJ1-2; 7 bases map to TRBD1. V lost 5 bases and J lost 0; bases outside the gene matches: 4. Germline V gives CDR1 NSHNY, CDR2 SYGAGN. The CDR3 has 14 amino acids. Incomplete CDR3 DNA: TGTGCCAGCAGGAGGGACAGATCAAACTCC. Residues: CASRRDRSNS. The entire CDR3 protein is CASRRDRSNSDYTF.

This clone showed up just a few times. Any gene name here is a mouse gene name. The read ends 4 residues shy of where the CDR3 ends; the end is completed using the germline J gene. Distinct nucleotide sequences in the sample also encode this CDR3. This sequence joins TRBV5 and TRBJ2-3; 7 nucleotides agree with TRBD2. This CDR3 comprises 17 residues. The trim removed 0 bases at V and 0 bases at J, leaving 6 bases unmatched. Germline assignment: CDR1 LGHNA and CDR2 YNLKQL (reference sequence). The sequenced part of the CDR3 DNA is TGTGCCAGCAGCCAAGATCCTGGGGGATCTAGTGCAGAA. It encodes CASSQDPGGSSAE. The CDR3, in full, reads CASSQDPGGSSAETLYF.

This clone was seen only a few times. Gene names are mouse gene names. The read falls 4 residues short of the CDR3 end, and the missing part is taken from the germline J gene. V and J are TRBV5 and TRBJ2-2; possibly TRBD1 for D (6 bases). Trimming pared 3 bases from V and 4 bases from J, leaving 9 bases between. The length of the CDR3 is 14 residues. Per germline, CDR1 LGHNA and CDR2 YNLKQL (reference sequence). The covered CDR3 bases are TGTGCCAGCAGCCATCAGGGGTTCACCGGG. Encoded protein: CASSHQGFTG. The CDR3 as a whole reads CASSHQGFTGQLYF.

Remarks on this clone: Each gene name is a mouse one. The CDR3 end lies 4 residues beyond the end of the read and is filled in from the germline J gene. The chain has TRBV14 and TRBJ1-1; D ambiguous. The CDR3 loop spans 13 amino acids. The V end was cut by 3 bases, the J end by 2 bases, with 8 bases between. Germline CDR1 SGHDT, CDR2 FRDEAV. Partial CDR3 DNA: TGTGCCAGCAGTTATACAGATAACACA. Translated, it gives CASSYTDNT. The whole CDR3 protein reads CASSYTDNTEVFF.

A remark on this clone: Mouse gene names apply. The read ends 4 residues before the CDR3 terminus; that terminus is restored from the germline J gene. The chain carries TRBV13-3 and TRBJ1-1, with D possibly TRBD1 on 6 matching bases. Trimming left V 5 bases short and J 2 bases short, with 7 bases between. The CDR3 has 12 residues. CDR1 is NNHDY and CDR2 is SYVADS in the germline V gene. This chain's CDR3 is CASRDSNTEVFF. CDR3 DNA, as far as it was read: TGTGCCAGCAGGGACAGCAACACA.

This clone was observed a handful of times. Germline and genes: mouse. The read terminates 4 residues before the CDR3 end, so the remaining end is supplied by the germline J gene. The rearrangement links TRBV31 to TRBJ2-7, with D possibly TRBD1 on 6 matching bases. Germline V CDR1 and CDR2: GKSSPN, SITVG. CDR3 length: 15 residues. The V end lost 0 bases, the J end lost 0 bases, and 12 bases lay between the germline ends. The CDR3 here is CAWSLVGQSSYEQYF. The CDR3 DNA, read in part, is TGTGCCTGGAGTCTAGTGGGACAAAGCTCCTAT.

This clone appeared many times. Gene names are the mouse ones. With the read ending 4 residues before the CDR3 end, the germline J gene is used to fill in that end. At the DNA level, this CDR3 is encoded by other sequences in the same sample as well. The J gene is TRBJ2-4, the V gene TRBV13-1, with D possibly matching TRBD1 (6 bases). In germline, CDR1 is NSHNY, CDR2 SYGAGN. This CDR3 has 13 residues. CDR3 bases read: TGTGCCAGCAGTGATGCAGGGGAAAAC. Residues: CASSDAGEN. The entire CDR3 is CASSDAGENTLYF.

Comments on this clone: Any gene name here is a mouse gene name. The observed sequence ends 4 residues before the CDR3 terminus, with the missing tail filled in from the germline J gene. The V gene is TRBV17, the J gene TRBJ2-5; tentative D call: TRBD1 (6 bases). V was cut by 3 bases and J by 0 bases, with 16 bases left in between. Germline loops: CDR1 MNHDT, CDR2 YYDKIL. This CDR3 is 17 amino acids long. This chain's CDR3 is CASSRDRRTVNQDTQYF. The DNA read from the CDR3 is TGTGCTAGCAGTAGGGACCGTCGGACAGTTAACCAAGAC.

This clone appeared many times. Any gene name here is a mouse gene name. The DNA ends 4 residues before the CDR3 does, and the rest of the CDR3 is filled in from the germline J gene. The chain links TRBV1 to TRBJ1-2; no firm D call. V was trimmed by 0 bases and J by 2 bases, leaving 4 bases between them. This CDR3 has 13 amino acids. Germline loops: CDR1 NSQYPW, CDR2 LRSPGD (reference sequence). This chain's CDR3 is CTCSADLNSDYTF. The part of the CDR3 DNA that was read is TGCACCTGCAGTGCAGATCTGAACTCC. The full variable domain, completed using reference TRBV1 and TRBJ1-2, is VTLLEQNPRWRLVPRGQAVNLRCILKNSQYPWMSWYQQDLQKQLQWLFTLRSPGDKEVKSLPGADYLATRVTDTELRLQVANMSQGRTLYCTCSADLNSDYTFGSGTRLLVI.

This clone was counted between two and nine times. Germline and genes: mouse. The read stops 4 residues short of the end of the CDR3; the missing end is completed from the germline J gene. The chain joins TRBV13-1 to TRBJ2-5, with 7 bases aligning to TRBD1. V shed 6 bases, J shed 0 bases, and the junction held 4 bases outside the gene matches. This CDR3 is 14 amino acids long. Germline CDR1 NSHNY, CDR2 SYGAGN. CDR3 in amino acids: CASNRQGNQDTQYF. The sequenced CDR3 bases are TGTGCCAGCAACCGACAGGGTAACCAAGAC.

Concerning this clone itself: Mouse names are used for the genes. The observed sequence ends 4 residues before the CDR3 terminus, with the missing tail filled in from the germline J gene. The chain recombines TRBV14 with TRBJ2-3; D gene uncertain. Trimming removed 4 bases at V and 0 bases at J, with 6 bases between. The CDR3 is 13 amino acids. Germline lookup yields CDR1 SGHDT and CDR2 FRDEAV. The chain's CDR3 is CASSPSSAETLYF. CDR3 bases read: TGTGCCAGCAGTCCCTCTAGTGCAGAA.

The table lists this clone with a few counts. Gene names and germline match the mouse. Here the CDR3 reads CASGAGTGDNTGQLYF. CDR3 DNA (partial): TGTGCCAGCGGTGCCGGGACAGGGGACAACACCGGG. The chain joins TRBV13-2 to TRBJ2-2, with 10 bases lining up with TRBD1. The missing CDR3 end, 4 residues past where the read stops, is filled in from the germline J gene. CDR3 length: 16 residues. Germline lookup yields CDR1 NNHNN and CDR2 SYGAGS (reference sequence). With 3 bases clipped from V and 2 bases from J, the junction kept 4 bases outside the gene matches.

As regards this clone: The listed genes are named as in mouse. The read ends 4 residues early relative to the CDR3; the germline J gene fills the gap. This chain links TRBV13-1 with TRBJ2-5, with a weak D call TRBD2 (7 bases). There are 15 residues in the CDR3. The germline gives CDR1 NSHNY, CDR2 SYGAGN. The DNA read from the CDR3 is TGTGCCAGCAGTGATGGGGGGGCAGGAGGAGAC. Translated: CASSDGGAGGD. The entire CDR3 protein reads CASSDGGAGGDTQYF.

This clone showed up just a few times. The listed genes are named as in mouse. The read gets to within 4 residues of the CDR3 end, and the germline J gene fills in the rest. Other DNA sequences within the sample encode an identical CDR3. The chain employs TRBV1 and TRBJ2-5; 10 bases match TRBD1. This CDR3 is built from 14 residues. Germline assignment: CDR1 NSQYPW and CDR2 LRSPGD (reference sequence). Partial CDR3 DNA: TGCACCTGCAGTGCAGGGGACAGGGGAGAC. It encodes CTCSAGDRGD. The whole CDR3 protein is CTCSAGDRGDTQYF.

With regard to this clone: Gene names are the mouse ones. The sequenced fragment ends 4 residues before the CDR3 boundary, so the rest is inferred from the germline J gene. The rearrangement uses TRBV1 and TRBJ1-2; 7 bases are shared with TRBD1. Trimming cost V 0 bases and J 3 bases; bases outside gene matches: 1. The length of the CDR3 is 14 residues. Germline CDR1 NSQYPW, CDR2 LRSPGD (reference sequence). Here the CDR3 reads CTCSADQGDSDYTF. Partial CDR3 DNA: TGCACCTGCAGTGCAGATCAGGGGGACTCC.

This clone has just a few counts. Gene and germline names: mouse. Read sequence stops 4 residues before the CDR3 end, and the germline J gene provides the missing end. This same CDR3 is encoded by further DNA sequences in the sample. The chain carries TRBV13-1 and TRBJ2-1, with 8 bases identical to TRBD2. This CDR3 contains 14 residues. Trimming removed 1 base from V and 5 bases from J; junction bases left unmatched: 2. Looked up from germline, CDR1 is NSHNY and CDR2 is SYGAGN. CDR3 DNA (partial): TGTGCCAGCAGTGATCGGGGGGGCGATGCT. It codes for CASSDRGGDA. The entire CDR3 protein is CASSDRGGDAEQFF.

Note on this clone: Germline and genes: mouse. The read ends 4 residues shy of where the CDR3 ends; the end is completed using the germline J gene. The V gene is TRBV13-3, the J gene TRBJ2-2; 8 positions match TRBD1. V shed 6 bases, J shed 3 bases, and the junction held 4 bases outside the gene matches. This CDR3 has 14 residues. Germline CDR1 reads NNHDY; CDR2 reads SYVADS. The sequenced part of the CDR3 DNA is TGTGCCAGCAAGGACAGGGCGGACACCGGG. It is translated as CASKDRADTG. The whole CDR3 sequence is CASKDRADTGQLYF.